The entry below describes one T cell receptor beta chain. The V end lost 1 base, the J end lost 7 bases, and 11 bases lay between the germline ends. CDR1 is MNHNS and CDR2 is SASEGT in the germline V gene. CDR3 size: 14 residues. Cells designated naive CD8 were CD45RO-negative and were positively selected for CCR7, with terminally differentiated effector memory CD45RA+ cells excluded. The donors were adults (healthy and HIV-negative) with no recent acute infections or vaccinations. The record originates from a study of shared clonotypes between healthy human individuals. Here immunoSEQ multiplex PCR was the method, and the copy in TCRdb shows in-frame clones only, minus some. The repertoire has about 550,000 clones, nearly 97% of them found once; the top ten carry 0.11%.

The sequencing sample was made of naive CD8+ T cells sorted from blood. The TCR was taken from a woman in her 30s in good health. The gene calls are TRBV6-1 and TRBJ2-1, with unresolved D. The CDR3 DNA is TGTGCCAGCAGTGAAGTACCCTCGGAGAATGAGCAGTTCTTC. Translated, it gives CASSEVPSENEQFF.